The rows below give T cell receptor beta chains drawn from one sample of a study of identical twins. One entry per CDR3 protein results from TCRdb running MiXCR on the 5' RACE reads. The data contain some 590,000 distinct CDR3 sequences, approximately 9.6% of them singletons. The same data also contributed to another study, on yellow fever vaccine responses in identical twins.

The material sequenced was PBMCs. These receptors came from a woman under 30 in good health. Each CDR3 is given with its conserved first and last residue. D genes are given only for firm matches. Only some rows state a clone size, as once, few, many or a class for expanded clones.

d_call	v_call	j_call	clone_size	cdr3_aa	cdr3_nt
TRBD1	TRBV3-1	TRBJ1-1	few	CASSPNRDRGRAFF	TGTGCCAGCAGCCCAAACCGGGACAGGGGACGAGCTTTCTTT
.	TRBV20-1	TRBJ1-5	.	CSASSPSEPQHF	TGCAGTGCTAGTTCCCCATCAGAGCCCCAGCATTTT
TRBD2	TRBV4-2	TRBJ2-7	.	CASSQDGGTSREQYF	TGTGCCAGCAGCCAAGATGGCGGGACTAGTCGCGAGCAGTACTTC
TRBD1	TRBV29-1	TRBJ1-2	many	CSVGTQGFGYTF	TGCAGCGTTGGCACACAGGGGTTCGGCTACACCTTC
TRBD2	TRBV5-1	TRBJ2-3	.	CASSWRAGDADTQYF	TGCGCCAGCAGCTGGAGAGCGGGAGACGCAGATACGCAGTATTTT
.	TRBV20-1	TRBJ2-5	.	CSARDFKELGTQYF	TGCAGTGCTAGAGATTTTAAGGAGCTAGGGACCCAGTACTTC
TRBD2	TRBV7-8	TRBJ2-4	few	CASALAGGQTKNIQYF	TGTGCCAGTGCCCTAGCGGGGGGGCAGACCAAAAACATTCAGTACTTC
.	TRBV25-1	TRBJ1-4	few	CASSVGPSTNEKLFF	TGTGCCAGCAGTGTAGGACCATCAACTAATGAAAAACTGTTTTTT
.	TRBV7-7	TRBJ2-3	many	CASSLLGQVTDTQYF	TGTGCTAGCAGCTTACTGGGGCAAGTCACAGATACGCAGTATTTT
.	TRBV12-3/TRBV12-4	TRBJ1-6	many	CASSPDADSPLHF	TGTGCCAGCAGCCCGGACGCGGATTCACCCCTCCACTTT
.	TRBV7-8	TRBJ2-7	.	CASSSHRGSLYEQYF	TGTGCCAGCAGCTCACATCGGGGATCCCTCTACGAGCAGTACTTC
.	TRBV27	TRBJ2-1	few	CASSLYWRDSSPRGYNEQFF	TGTGCCAGCAGTTTATATTGGAGGGATTCCAGCCCAAGGGGTTACAATGAGCAGTTCTTC
.	TRBV10-3	TRBJ2-1	many	CAISDGGVPYNEQFF	TGTGCCATCAGTGACGGCGGGGTTCCCTACAATGAGCAGTTCTTC
TRBD2	TRBV10-3	TRBJ2-1	many	CAISESRLAGNEQFF	TGTGCCATCAGTGAGTCGAGACTAGCGGGTAATGAGCAGTTCTTC
TRBD2	TRBV7-2	TRBJ2-5	many	CASSLVAGAPQETQYF	TGTGCCAGCAGCTTAGTAGCGGGGGCCCCACAAGAGACCCAGTACTTC
.	TRBV5-1	TRBJ2-3	few	CASSLEGVYTDTQYF	TGCGCCAGCAGCTTAGAGGGAGTATACACAGATACGCAGTATTTT
.	TRBV6-2/TRBV6-3	TRBJ2-5	.	CASSPDSAAETQYF	TGTGCCAGCAGTCCTGACAGCGCCGCGGAGACCCAGTACTTC
.	TRBV4-2	TRBJ1-1	few	CASSQDPENTEAFF	TGTGCCAGCAGCCAAGATCCAGAGAACACTGAAGCTTTCTTT
.	TRBV5-1	TRBJ2-7	few	CASSFGPDDMSYEQYF	TGCGCCAGCAGCTTTGGTCCCGACGACATGTCGTACGAGCAGTACTTC
TRBD2	TRBV4-3	TRBJ2-4	.	CASSQERLPGGPLAKNIQYF	TGCGCCAGCAGCCAAGAAAGGCTTCCGGGGGGGCCTCTAGCCAAAAACATTCAGTACTTC
.	TRBV4-1	TRBJ1-1	.	CASSRLGYTEAFF	TGCGCCAGCAGCCGCCTGGGGTACACTGAAGCTTTCTTT
.	TRBV12-5	TRBJ2-7	few	CASGFPTGHEQYF	TGTGCTAGTGGTTTCCCTACTGGACACGAGCAGTACTTC
.	TRBV20-1	TRBJ2-7	few	CSASTRTQTYEQYF	TGCAGTGCCTCGACCCGGACACAAACCTACGAGCAGTACTTC
.	TRBV12-3/TRBV12-4	TRBJ2-5	.	CASSSRGPRRQETQYF	TGTGCCAGCAGTTCGAGGGGACCTAGGAGGCAAGAGACCCAGTACTTC
.	TRBV5-1	TRBJ2-1	many	CASSLRSGNEQFF	TGCGCCAGCAGCCTGAGAAGCGGGAATGAGCAGTTCTTC
TRBD1	TRBV7-9	TRBJ2-7	many	CASSLGTGPIYEQYF	TGTGCCAGCAGCCTAGGGACAGGGCCAATATACGAGCAGTACTTC
.	TRBV29-1	TRBJ2-2	few	CSVEGSPGSDTGELFF	TGCAGCGTGGAGGGGTCCCCAGGTTCAGATACCGGGGAGCTGTTTTTT
TRBD1	TRBV6-2/TRBV6-3	TRBJ2-7	.	CASRPGQGAFSPSYEQYF	TGTGCCAGCAGGCCCGGACAGGGGGCTTTCTCGCCGTCCTACGAGCAGTACTTC
TRBD2	TRBV5-6	TRBJ2-2	many	CASSLGGGRTGELFF	TGTGCCAGCAGCTTGGGCGGCGGGAGGACCGGGGAGCTGTTTTTT
.	TRBV6-5	TRBJ1-1	many	CASSYSGLNTEAFF	TGTGCCAGCAGTTACTCGGGGCTGAACACTGAAGCTTTCTTT
.	TRBV11-3	TRBJ2-1	.	CASSSQAYNEQFF	TGTGCCAGCAGCTCCCAGGCCTACAATGAGCAGTTCTTC
.	TRBV6-5	TRBJ2-2	many	CASSYFWGANTGELFF	TGTGCCAGCAGTTACTTCTGGGGCGCGAACACCGGGGAGCTGTTTTTT
TRBD1	TRBV4-3	TRBJ2-5	few	CASSRWTGRKETQYF	TGCGCCAGCAGCCGCTGGACAGGGAGAAAAGAGACCCAGTACTTC
TRBD1	TRBV6-2/TRBV6-3	TRBJ1-4	few	CASSSRTGGAANEKLFF	TGTGCCAGCAGTTCCCGGACAGGTGGAGCGGCTAATGAAAAACTGTTTTTT
.	TRBV6-1	TRBJ2-7	.	CASRPGGKTSYEQYF	TGTGCCAGCAGGCCGGGCGGGAAGACATCCTACGAGCAGTACTTC
.	TRBV4-3	TRBJ2-1	many	CASSQDVGRNGDEQFF	TGCGCCAGCAGCCAAGATGTAGGACGCAATGGGGATGAGCAGTTCTTC
TRBD2	TRBV10-3	TRBJ2-7	many	CAISGGSGGSSYEQYF	TGTGCCATCAGTGGGGGCAGTGGCGGGAGCTCCTACGAGCAGTACTTC